This TCR beta chain was sequenced for a study of CD8 T cells in ankylosing spondylitis. Study results and limitations: In ankylosing spondylitis patients, matched synovial fluid reportedly showed significant enrichment of disease-linked clones.

This clonotype was seen a handful of times. Antigen: not known. This CDR3 is built from 16 residues. Germline V gene data show CDR1 as MDHEN and CDR2 as SYDVKM. V lost 5 bases, J lost 0 bases, and 11 bases lay in between. By quantitative 5'-RACE with molecular barcodes, the TCR beta libraries were made. Each CDR3 protein gets one entry after TCRdb re-called the 5' RACE reads with MiXCR. The top ten hold about 8% of the sample, which has roughly 260,000 distinct CDR3 sequences, 15% to 20% seen once. Sequenced sample: blood, either unsorted or a sorted T cell fraction (not recorded which). This chain connects TRBV28 to TRBJ1-6; D possibly corresponds to TRBD1 (5 bases). This clonotype was obtained from a male donor with ankylosing spondylitis or in good health (not recorded which). The CDR3 is CASSQGRSSYNSPLHF. The DNA of the CDR3 is TGTGCCAGCAGTCAGGGAAGGAGCTCCTATAATTCACCCCTCCACTTT.